A single sample is the source of the 27 T cell receptor beta chains below, sequenced in a study of T cells expressing NK-cell markers. One entry per CDR3 protein, without DNA, is what TCRdb gives after re-calling the 5' RACE reads. Its table records 350,000 to 400,000 distinct CDR3 sequences. The sample consisted of blood T cells: a sorted CD56 or NKG2C T cell subset, CD4+ or CD8+ T cells, or bulk PBMC T cells (not recorded which). These receptors were taken from a woman between 50 and 59 years old in good health.

The chain carries TRBV30 and TRBJ2-2. There are 12 residues in the CDR3. Germline CDR1 reads GTSNPN; CDR2 reads SVGIG (reference sequence). The CDR3 sequence is CARVGYTGELFF.

V usage is TRBV19 and J usage is TRBJ1-5; the D call from TCRdb, TRBD1, cannot be confirmed without DNA. CDR1 and CDR2 (germline): LNHDA, SQIVND (reference sequence). The CDR3 totals 14 residues. The CDR3 here is CASSIWGADQPQHF. The full variable domain, in which reference TRBV19 and TRBJ1-5 provide the parts outside the CDR3, is DGGITQSPKYLFRKEGQNVTLSCEQNLNHDAMYWYRQDPGQGLRLIYYSQIVNDFQKGDIAEGYSVSREKKESFPLTVTSAQKNPTAFYLCASSIWGADQPQHFGDGTRLSIL.

The gene calls are TRBV28 and TRBJ2-7; the TCRdb D gene call, TRBD2, has no DNA to confirm it. The CDR3 is 18 amino acids. Germline assignment: CDR1 MDHEN and CDR2 SYDVKM. Here the CDR3 reads CASTKLAGGPYPSYEQYF.

The chain has TRBV20-1 and TRBJ2-1; TCRdb calls TRBD2, which cannot be checked without DNA. The CDR3 is 15 amino acids. Germline-derived CDR1 and CDR2 are DFQATT and SNEGSKA (reference sequence). The CDR3 loop reads CSASNHRDSIGEQFF.

This rearrangement joins TRBV3-1 to TRBJ2-2. Germline V gene data show CDR1 as LGHDT and CDR2 as YNNKEL (reference sequence). The CDR3 consists of 14 residues. The CDR3 here is CASSQIKNTGELFF.

This chain uses TRBV2 with TRBJ1-2; TCRdb names TRBD1, which stays unverified in the absence of DNA. CDR1 and CDR2 (germline): SNHLY, FYNNEI. The CDR3 spans 13 residues. CDR3 region: CASRQTGLYGYTF.

This CDR3 is CASRSAGDTQYF. The V gene is TRBV3-1, the J gene TRBJ2-3. CDR1 is LGHDT, CDR2 YNNKEL, per germline (reference sequence). There are 12 residues in the CDR3.

The rearrangement links TRBV5-1 to TRBJ2-3. The CDR3 contains 14 residues. Germline V gene data show CDR1 as SGHRS and CDR2 as YFSETQ. CDR3 sequence: CASSLGRDTDTQYF. Drawing the rest from reference TRBV5-1 and TRBJ2-3, the complete variable domain is KAGVTQTPRYLIKTRGQQVTLSCSPISGHRSVSWYQQTPGQGLQFLFEYFSETQRNKGNFPGRFSGRQFSNSRSEMNVSTLELGDSALYLCASSLGRDTDTQYFGPGTRLTVL.

The J gene is TRBJ1-3, the V gene TRBV18. The CDR3 totals 16 residues. Germline V gene data show CDR1 as KGHSH and CDR2 as LQKENI. The CDR3: CASSPVRPELGNTIYF.

This sequence joins TRBV4-1 and TRBJ2-3; absent DNA, TCRdb's TRBD2 call cannot be checked. The CDR3 totals 16 residues. CDR1 is MGHRA, CDR2 YSYEKL, per germline. The CDR3 sequence: CASTPSGRGDTDTQYF.

This chain links TRBV5-1 with TRBJ2-1; TCRdb indicates TRBD1, and absent DNA this call remains unverified. The CDR3 runs 14 residues. Germline values: CDR1 SGHRS, CDR2 YFSETQ. The CDR3 loop reads CASSSPSAPAVQFF.

V and J are TRBV4-1 and TRBJ2-2; lacking DNA, the TRBD1 call made by TCRdb goes unchecked. This CDR3 has 14 amino acids. CDR1 is MGHRA, CDR2 YSYEKL, per germline. The CDR3 is CASSQGQGAGELFF.

The chain recombines TRBV6-2 or TRBV6-3 with TRBJ2-2; TCRdb picks TRBD1, but there is no DNA to check that call. From germline, CDR1 is MNHEY and CDR2 SVGEGT. The CDR3 covers 14 residues. The CDR3 loop is CASSYLQVTGELFF.

The chain is built from TRBV5-1 and TRBJ2-6; TCRdb gives TRBD1 as the D gene, but with no DNA this cannot be confirmed. CDR3 length: 15 residues. The germline CDR1 and CDR2 sequences are SGHRS and YFSETQ. CDR3: CATDGGTSGANVLTF.

The chain carries TRBV3-1 and TRBJ2-5; TCRdb designates TRBD1, a call that cannot be tested without DNA. CDR3 length: 15 amino acids. CDR1 is LGHDT, CDR2 YNNKEL, per germline (reference sequence). CDR3 sequence: CASSPRTGGRETQYF.

CDR3 residues: CATSDRRSLDTQYF. The rearrangement uses TRBV24-1 and TRBJ2-3. The V gene's germline CDR1 is KGHDR and CDR2 SFDVKD. CDR3 size: 14 residues.

CDR3 region: CASTRDPVVFSYNEQFF. The rearrangement uses TRBV2 and TRBJ2-1; TCRdb's D call, TRBD1, is unchecked because there is no DNA. Germline V gene data show CDR1 as SNHLY and CDR2 as FYNNEI. The CDR3 sequence is 17 residues long.

This chain uses TRBV6-5 with TRBJ2-1. The CDR3 spans 13 residues. Germline lookup yields CDR1 MNHEY and CDR2 SVGAGI. CDR3 sequence: CASTDELYNEQFF.

V is TRBV7-9 and J is TRBJ1-3. The CDR3 has 15 amino acids. Germline V gene lookup returns CDR1 SEHNR and CDR2 FQNEAQ (reference sequence). The CDR3 sequence: CASSQPDGFGNTIYF. The full variable domain, completed using reference TRBV7-9 and TRBJ1-3, is DTGVSQNPRHKITKRGQNVTFRCDPISEHNRLYWYRQTLGQGPEFLTYFQNEAQLEKSRLLSDRFSAERPKGSFSTLEIQRTEQGDSAMYLCASSQPDGFGNTIYFGEGSWLTVV.

The chain employs TRBV27 and TRBJ1-3. The CDR3 spans 14 residues. Germline-derived CDR1 and CDR2 are MNHEY and SMNVEV (reference sequence). The CDR3 region is CASSLQGRGNTIYF.

J is TRBJ2-1 and V is TRBV20-1; the TCRdb D gene call, TRBD2, has no DNA to confirm it. Germline CDR1 reads DFQATT; CDR2 reads SNEGSKA (reference sequence). This CDR3 is built from 14 residues. Here the CDR3 reads CSARKASNRNEQFF.

The chain couples TRBV30 to TRBJ2-1; TCRdb reports TRBD2, a call that lacks DNA to check it against. Germline V gene lookup returns CDR1 GTSNPN and CDR2 SVGIG (reference sequence). The CDR3 sequence is 13 residues long. CDR3 loop: CAWNGGSYNEQFF. Full variable domain (outside the CDR3, taken from reference TRBV30 and TRBJ2-1): SQTIHQWPATLVQPVGSPLSLECTVEGTSNPNLYWYRQAAGRGLQLLFYSVGIGQISSEVPQNLSASRPQDRQFILSSKKLLLSDSGFYLCAWNGGSYNEQFFGPGTRLTVL.

The V call is TRBV2, the J call TRBJ2-7; TCRdb's D call of TRBD2 is untestable without DNA. Germline loops: CDR1 SNHLY, CDR2 FYNNEI. CDR3 length: 16 amino acids. The CDR3 sequence: CASSEGLAGVSYEQYF.

The J gene is TRBJ2-4, the V gene TRBV5-1; TCRdb outputs TRBD1, but without DNA this stays unchecked. This CDR3 has 16 amino acids. Germline loops: CDR1 SGHRS, CDR2 YFSETQ. This CDR3 reads CASSPDSILAKNIQYF.

This chain connects TRBV5-1 to TRBJ1-1. Germline V CDR1 and CDR2: SGHRS, YFSETQ. The CDR3 is 14 residues long. This chain's CDR3 is CASSFSFSNTEAFF.

The rearrangement links TRBV10-3 to TRBJ1-5; the TCRdb call, TRBD1, lacks DNA for checking. The CDR3 length is 15 residues. Looked up from germline, CDR1 is ENHRY and CDR2 is SYGVKD. This CDR3 is CAIQAETGQNQPQHF.

The chain uses TRBV30 and TRBJ1-5. The CDR3 covers 13 residues. Germline loops: CDR1 GTSNPN, CDR2 SVGIG (reference sequence). CDR3 region: CAWSVKRDQPQHF.